Presented here are 22 T cell receptor beta chains from one specimen sequenced in a study of T cell changes during pregnancy in multiple sclerosis. Data came from immunoSEQ multiplex PCR; TCRdb stores just in-frame clones and leaves some out. The data hold tens of thousands of clones, with approximately 92% observed a single time. This sample comprised peripheral blood, obtained in the third trimester of pregnancy. Source of these receptors: a female donor in good health, enrolled as a control in a pregnancy study.

The chain combines TRBV28 with TRBJ1-1; 8 bases map to TRBD1. This CDR3 region has 17 residues. Germline CDR1 reads MDHEN; CDR2 reads SYDVKM. V lost 3 bases, J lost 4 bases, and 13 bases stayed unmatched. The chain's CDR3 is CASSLGRGLGVVTEAFF. In DNA form, the CDR3 reads TGTGCCAGCAGTTTGGGCAGGGGGCTGGGTGTGGTCACTGAAGCTTTCTTT. Full variable domain (remainder filled in from reference TRBV28 and TRBJ1-1): DVKVTQSSRYLVKRTGEKVFLECVQDMDHENMFWYRQDPGLGLRLIYFSYDVKMKEKGDIPEGYSVSREKKERFSLILESASTNQTSMYLCASSLGRGLGVVTEAFFGQGTRLTVV.

This chain joins TRBV4-2 and TRBJ2-1, with 10 bases aligning to TRBD2. Germline V gene data show CDR1 as LGHNA and CDR2 as YNFKEQ. This CDR3 is built from 12 residues. J was trimmed by 12 bases and V by 4 bases; bases with no gene match: 3. The CDR3 DNA is TGTGCCAGCAGCCCAGTAGCGGGGGGGCAGTTCTTC. This translates into CASSPVAGGQFF.

This sequence joins TRBV7-9 and TRBJ1-1; D may be TRBD1 (6 bases). The CDR3 is made up of 15 amino acids. Trimming cost V 1 base and J 4 bases, with 13 bases left between them. The V gene's germline CDR1 is SEHNR and CDR2 FQNEAQ (reference sequence). The CDR3 nucleotides are TGTGCCAGCAGCTTAGAGCCAGGGGTGAGCACTGAAGCTTTCTTT. It yields the protein CASSLEPGVSTEAFF.

The chain joins TRBV11-1 to TRBJ2-7, with D possibly being TRBD2 (8 bases). The CDR3 spans 18 residues. The V and J ends lost 5 bases and 2 bases respectively, with 25 bases between them. Germline CDR1 reads SGHAT; CDR2 reads FQDESV (reference sequence). The CDR3 nucleotides read TGTGCCAGCAGCCCTGGGACAGTTCTAGCGGGTAGCCCCTACGAGCAGTACTTC. It yields the protein CASSPGTVLAGSPYEQYF.

This chain connects TRBV19 to TRBJ1-6; 7 nucleotides agree with TRBD1. V dropped 1 base and J dropped 7; count of bases not matched to a gene: 4. The germline gives CDR1 LNHDA, CDR2 SQIVND (reference sequence). The CDR3 totals 15 residues. In nucleotides, the CDR3 is TGTGCCAGTAGTATAGGACAGGGTGTAAATTCACCCCTCCACTTT. It encodes CASSIGQGVNSPLHF.

The rearrangement uses TRBV7-9 and TRBJ2-7; TRBD1 matches at 8 bases. Germline trimming cut 0 bases from V and 3 bases from J; bases unmatched to any gene: 10. This CDR3 region has 17 residues. The germline gives CDR1 SEHNR, CDR2 FQNEAQ (reference sequence). CDR3 loop: CASSLAGSGTGLYEQYF. The CDR3 DNA sequence: TGTGCCAGCAGCTTAGCCGGGTCGGGGACAGGTCTCTACGAGCAGTACTTC.

The chain is built from TRBV5-1 and TRBJ2-3, with D possibly matching TRBD2 (6 bases). In germline, CDR1 is SGHRS, CDR2 YFSETQ. The CDR3 is made up of 15 amino acids. The ends were cut back, 3 bases at V and 3 bases at J, with 14 bases in the middle. CDR3 sequence (DNA): TGCGCCAGCAGCTCGACTAGTGCTTCGACAGATACGCAGTATTTT. Amino acid sequence: CASSSTSASTDTQYF.

The CDR3 region has the DNA TGCGCCAGCAGCCAAGATCGGCCAAGGAGCGGGAGGGCTCCTCCCTACGAGCAGTACTTC. Its translation: CASSQDRPRSGRAPPYEQYF. This chain links TRBV4-3 with TRBJ2-7; 10 nucleotides match TRBD2. The germline V gene encodes CDR1 LGHNA and CDR2 YSLEER. V gave up 0 bases and J gave up 2 bases; unmatched junction bases: 16. CDR3 size: 20 residues.

The CDR3 loop is CASSPQGGGIVELFF. In DNA form, the CDR3 reads TGTGCCAGCTCACCACAAGGGGGTGGTATCGTGGAGCTGTTTTTT. The chain employs TRBV18 and TRBJ2-2, with D perhaps matching TRBD1 (6 bases). Trimming left V 1 base short and J 10 bases short, with 16 bases between. Germline CDR1 reads KGHSH; CDR2 reads LQKENI. The CDR3 extends over 15 amino acids.

The V gene is TRBV5-1, the J gene TRBJ1-4; 8 bases map to TRBD1. CDR1 and CDR2 (germline): SGHRS, YFSETQ. This CDR3 is 16 amino acids long. The V gene end was trimmed by 4 bases and the J gene end by 2 bases; junction bases not matched to a gene: 7. CDR3 coding DNA: TGCGCCAGCAGCGCGTCTACAGGGGGGACTAATGAAAAACTGTTTTTT. Protein sequence: CASSASTGGTNEKLFF. The full variable domain, in which reference TRBV5-1 and TRBJ1-4 provide the parts outside the CDR3, is KAGVTQTPRYLIKTRGQQVTLSCSPISGHRSVSWYQQTPGQGLQFLFEYFSETQRNKGNFPGRFSGRQFSNSRSEMNVSTLELGDSALYLCASSASTGGTNEKLFFGSGTQLSVL.

The chain carries TRBV29-1 and TRBJ2-1, with TRBD1 identical over 11 bases. CDR1 and CDR2 from the germline V gene are SQVTM and ANQGSEA. The CDR3 totals 14 residues. V shed 5 bases, J shed 9 bases, and the junction held 9 bases outside the gene matches. CDR3 bases: TGCAGCGTTCACGGGACAGGGGGGAGGGGTGAGCAGTTCTTC. Translation: CSVHGTGGRGEQFF.

The chain is built from TRBV30 and TRBJ2-7; D may be TRBD2 (6 bases). The germline gives CDR1 GTSNPN, CDR2 SVGIG (reference sequence). The CDR3 length is 13 residues. V lost 5 bases and J lost 3, with 14 bases in between. The CDR3 DNA follows: TGTGCCTGGCGGGACGGGACTTACTACGAGCAGTACTTC. Translating gives CAWRDGTYYEQYF.

The V gene is TRBV7-3, the J gene TRBJ2-3; D is possibly TRBD1 (5 bases). Germline CDR1 is SGHTA and CDR2 is FQGTGA. CDR3 length equals 12 residues. Trimming removed 5 bases from V and 8 bases from J, with 11 bases in between. The CDR3 region has the DNA TGTGCCAGCAGCAAGGGGTCGGGTACGCAGTATTTT. Translated, it gives CASSKGSGTQYF.

The genes are TRBV5-4 and TRBJ2-1; 9 bases match TRBD1. Unmatched junction bases numbered 8, after V lost 2 bases and J lost 8 bases. This CDR3 has 15 amino acids. CDR1 and CDR2 from the germline V gene are SGHNT and YYREEE (reference sequence). DNA of the CDR3: TGTGCCAGCAGCTTCGGGACAGGGAATCTAGATGAGCAGTTCTTC. Its translation: CASSFGTGNLDEQFF.

J is TRBJ2-7 and V is TRBV9; possible D gene TRBD1, 6 bases. Per the germline V gene, CDR1 is SGDLS and CDR2 is YYNGEE. The CDR3 runs 14 residues. V dropped 0 bases and J dropped 2 bases, with 9 bases sitting between them. CDR3 in DNA: TGTGCCAGCAGCGTAGGGGACACAACCTACGAGCAGTACTTC. It yields the protein CASSVGDTTYEQYF.

V is TRBV20-1 and J is TRBJ2-5; TRBD2 agrees at 7 bases. Germline loops: CDR1 DFQATT, CDR2 SNEGSKA (reference sequence). The CDR3 is 10 residues long. For the CDR3, the DNA is TGCAGCACCGGGAGGGAGACCCAGTACTTC. Its protein is CSTGRETQYF.

The chain carries TRBV25-1 and TRBJ2-1; D is unclear. V lost 2 bases and J lost 1, with 9 bases in between. CDR1 is MGHDK, CDR2 SYGVNS, per germline. CDR3 length equals 15 residues. CDR3 coding DNA: TGTGCCAGCAGTGAAACTGGTATGTCCTACAATGAGCAGTTCTTC. Translation gives CASSETGMSYNEQFF. Variable domain in full (rest from reference TRBV25-1 and TRBJ2-1): EADIYQTPRYLVIGTGKKITLECSQTMGHDKMYWYQQDPGMELHLIHYSYGVNSTEKGDLSSESTVSRIRTEHFPLTLESARPSHTSQYLCASSETGMSYNEQFFGPGTRLTVL.

This chain uses TRBV6-5 with TRBJ2-1; D call uncertain. CDR3 size: 15 residues. Per the germline V gene, CDR1 is MNHEY and CDR2 is SVGAGI. The germline V and J ends were trimmed by 6 bases and 0 bases, with 12 bases remaining between them. CDR3 protein: CASSPVQRSYNEQFF. CDR3 nucleotides: TGTGCCAGCAGCCCCGTCCAGCGCTCCTACAATGAGCAGTTCTTC.

The J gene is TRBJ1-1, the V gene TRBV5-5; perhaps TRBD1 as D (6 bases). Germline CDR1 and CDR2: SGHKS and YYEKEE (reference sequence). Trimming removed 4 bases at V and 7 bases at J, with 14 bases between. This CDR3 comprises 13 residues. CDR3 nucleotide sequence: TGTGCCAGCAGCCGCCGACAGGACCGTGAAGCTTTCTTT. Translation: CASSRRQDREAFF.

The rearrangement uses TRBV27 and TRBJ2-1; D is unclear. The germline gives CDR1 MNHEY, CDR2 SMNVEV (reference sequence). The CDR3 has 13 amino acids. V was cut by 6 bases and J by 8 bases, with 14 bases left in between. The CDR3 DNA reads TGTGCCAGCAGATATCTTCCCGGGTATGAGCAGTTCTTC. It encodes CASRYLPGYEQFF.

The chain is built from TRBV28 and TRBJ2-3, with 11 positions matching TRBD2. This CDR3 spans 12 amino acids. CDR1 and CDR2 from the germline V gene are MDHEN and SYDVKM. With V trimmed by 6 bases and J by 11 bases, 4 bases remained unmatched. The CDR3 DNA reads as TGTGCCAGCAGCTCCCTAGCGGGGGGGCAGTATTTT. It specifies CASSSLAGGQYF.

The DNA for the CDR3 is TGCGCCAGCGAGGATCGTAACTATGGCTACACCTTC. This gives the protein CASEDRNYGYTF. The rearrangement links TRBV10-1 to TRBJ1-2; D is ambiguous. V lost 8 bases, J lost 1 base, and 8 bases lay in between. CDR1 WNHNN and CDR2 SYGVQD come from the germline V gene (reference sequence). The CDR3 is made up of 12 amino acids.